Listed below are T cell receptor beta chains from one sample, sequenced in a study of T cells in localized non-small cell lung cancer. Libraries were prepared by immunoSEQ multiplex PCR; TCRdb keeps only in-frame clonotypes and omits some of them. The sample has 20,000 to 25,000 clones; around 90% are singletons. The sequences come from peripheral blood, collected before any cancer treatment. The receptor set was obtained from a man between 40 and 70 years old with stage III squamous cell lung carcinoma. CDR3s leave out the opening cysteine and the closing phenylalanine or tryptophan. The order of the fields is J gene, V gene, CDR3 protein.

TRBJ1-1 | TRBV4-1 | ASSQDPREGGDF
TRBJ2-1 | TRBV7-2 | ASSPPRRGKQF
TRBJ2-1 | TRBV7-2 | ASSVLGGEQF
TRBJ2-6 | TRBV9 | ASSVDRGFGANVLT
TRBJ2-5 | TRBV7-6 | ASTTLASQETQY
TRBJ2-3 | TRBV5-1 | ASSLGGSWDTDTQY
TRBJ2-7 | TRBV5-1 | ASSLAPGYEQY
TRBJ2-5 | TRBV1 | TSSQDNPPLDQRRRETQY
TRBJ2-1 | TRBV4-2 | ASSQVALAGVLEQF
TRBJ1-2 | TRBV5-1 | ASSPGDASNYGYT
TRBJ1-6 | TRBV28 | ASSTLTGGGLPLH
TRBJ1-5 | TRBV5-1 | ASSLDGRTSNQPQH
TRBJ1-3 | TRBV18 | ASSPGQSTSGNTIY
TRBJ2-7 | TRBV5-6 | ASSFQGGTYEQY
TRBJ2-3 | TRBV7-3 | ASSLRLGTDTQY
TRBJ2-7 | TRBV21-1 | ASRINTTFGSLYEQY
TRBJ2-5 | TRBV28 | ASSSGQLKYQETQY
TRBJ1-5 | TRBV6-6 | ASSSRQGSNQPQH
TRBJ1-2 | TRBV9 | ASSPGQAGYGYT
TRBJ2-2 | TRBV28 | AALRWSGELF
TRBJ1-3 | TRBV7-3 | ASSLTGISGNTIY
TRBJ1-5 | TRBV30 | AWSRWGAGKNQPQH
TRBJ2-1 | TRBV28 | ASSLARSPYNEQF
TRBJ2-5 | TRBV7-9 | ASSRGQGARRETQY
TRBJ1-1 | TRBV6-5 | ASSYSKGPRGPEAF
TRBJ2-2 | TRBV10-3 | AIKAAGATGELF
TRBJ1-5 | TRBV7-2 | ASETVYSNQPQH
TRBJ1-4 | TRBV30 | AWGRQGALHEKLF
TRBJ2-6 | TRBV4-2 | ASSPDSGANVLT
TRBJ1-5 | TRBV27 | ASSSLGGGNQPQH
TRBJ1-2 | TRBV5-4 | ASSADPANYGYT
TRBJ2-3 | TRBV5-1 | ASSPQGDTQY
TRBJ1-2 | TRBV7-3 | ASSEDRGLVGYT
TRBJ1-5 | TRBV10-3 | AISRENQPQH
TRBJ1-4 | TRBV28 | ASSLGTAWEKLF
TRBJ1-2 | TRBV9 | ASSVDGAGGYGYT
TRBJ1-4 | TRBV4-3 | ASSPLRQGATNEKLF
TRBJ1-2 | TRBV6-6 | ASTQRGSDYGYT
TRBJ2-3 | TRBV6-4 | ASSVELAGGTDTQY
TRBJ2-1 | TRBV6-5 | ASMLVGGNEQF
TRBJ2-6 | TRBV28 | ASRLLGSGANVLT
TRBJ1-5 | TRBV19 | ASSMGGTEPQH
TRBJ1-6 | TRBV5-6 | ASSFFGDSPLH
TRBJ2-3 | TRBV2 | ASSDQASSTDTQY
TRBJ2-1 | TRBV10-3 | AISDGLARNEQF
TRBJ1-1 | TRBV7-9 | ASSLVGRAGMNTEAF
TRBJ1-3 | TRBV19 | ASIDGINSGNTIY
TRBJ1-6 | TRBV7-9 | ASSTSKQGWDSPLH
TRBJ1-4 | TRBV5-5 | ASSLSGGRANEKLF
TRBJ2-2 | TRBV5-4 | ASSLSGGYTGELF
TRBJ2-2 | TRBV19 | ASRQGGNTGELF
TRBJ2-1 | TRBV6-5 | ASSYGTGLNEQF
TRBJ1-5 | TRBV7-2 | ASSLGQGWQPQH
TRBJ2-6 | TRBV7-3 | ASSPTSGIGANVLT
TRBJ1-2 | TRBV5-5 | ASSPRDSNYGYT
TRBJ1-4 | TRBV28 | ASTWPGRTNEKLF
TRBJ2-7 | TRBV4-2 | ASSQATSLYEQY
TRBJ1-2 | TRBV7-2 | ASSPDPGRVNYGYT
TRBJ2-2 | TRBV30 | AWRGTGNTGELF
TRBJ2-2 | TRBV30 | AWFGVNTGELF